This T cell receptor beta chain was sequenced during a study of blood T cell repertoires in COVID-19. The wider study: Acute and convalescent COVID-19 specimens originated in the United States, Italy and Spain. T cells, B-cell-depleted T cells, or PBMCs provided the cDNA or gDNA that served as material.

Per the original methods: The authors estimated nucleated cell counts from reference gene primer amplification. The assay was immunoSEQ multiplex PCR, and TCRdb's table has in-frame clones only and misses some. Clonal size and the V and J genes are those of that table, whereas D and trimming came from the DNA. This table holds about 250,000 clones, 80% to 85% found once. This CDR3 has 15 residues. Germline V gives CDR1 MRHNA, CDR2 SNTAGT. J gave up 7 bases and V 6 bases, and 7 bases lay outside the gene matches. Specimen: peripheral blood. The chain couples TRBV6-4 to TRBJ1-6; 9 nucleotides line up with TRBD1. The source of this sequence is a woman aged 40 to 50 who had recovered from COVID-19. The CDR3 DNA follows: TGTGCCAGCAGCTTACGACAGGGGGACAATTCACCCCTCCACTTT. This sequence encodes CASSLRQGDNSPLHF.